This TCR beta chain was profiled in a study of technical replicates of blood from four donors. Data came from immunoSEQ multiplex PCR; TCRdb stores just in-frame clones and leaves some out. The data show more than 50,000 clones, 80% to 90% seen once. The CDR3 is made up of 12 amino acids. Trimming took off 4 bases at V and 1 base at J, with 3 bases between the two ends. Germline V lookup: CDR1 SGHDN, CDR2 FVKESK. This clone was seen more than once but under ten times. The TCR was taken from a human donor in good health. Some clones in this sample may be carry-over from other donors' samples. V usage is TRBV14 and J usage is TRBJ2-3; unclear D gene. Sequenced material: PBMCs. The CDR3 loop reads CASSPGTDTQYF. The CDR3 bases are TGTGCCAGCAGCCCGGGCACAGATACGCAGTATTTT.